The present entry profiles one TCR beta chain with its context. Its antigen is still unknown. V gave up 8 bases and J gave up 6 bases, with 14 bases separating them. Germline lookup yields CDR1 LNHDA and CDR2 SQIVND (reference sequence). CDR3 size: 13 residues. This entry is derived from a study of beta chain features in type 1 diabetes. General observations from the study: Moderate yet significant TCRB CDR3 shortening was seen in Type 1 diabetes patients in all four CD4+ subsets.

What was sequenced were expressed TCRB transcripts, since all of the isolated RNA had been reverse transcribed. The method was immunoSEQ multiplex PCR; TCRdb's version includes in-frame clones alone and lacks a portion of them. This table holds roughly 730,000 clones, around 15% found once. The receptor comes from a man between 18 and 29 years old with type 1 diabetes. Sequencing used naive CD4+ T cells from blood. This chain uses TRBV19 with TRBJ1-5; the D gene is possibly TRBD1 (5 bases). CDR3: CASGAGKTQPQHF. The CDR3 bases are TGTGCCAGTGGGGCAGGGAAGACTCAGCCCCAGCATTTT.